What follows are 19 T cell receptor beta chains derived from one specimen sequenced in a study of T cells in Graves' hyperthyroidism and ophthalmopathy. RNA transcripts served as the template for amplifying TCR beta CDR3 regions. First-round RT-PCR targeting the TCR CDR3 was performed with the HTBI primer set. One entry per CDR3 protein, called by TCRdb with MiXCR from the multiplex PCR reads. The sample includes approximately 610,000 distinct CDR3 sequences, roughly 14% of them seen just once. What was sequenced was blood. These receptors all come from a woman in her forties with Graves' ophthalmopathy.

This clonotype was recorded many times. The chain employs TRBV7-2 and TRBJ1-1; D uncertain. The CDR3 is 13 amino acids. Between the trimmed V and J ends, which lost 3 bases and 8 bases, there was a span of 13 bases. From germline, CDR1 is SGHTA and CDR2 FQGNSA. This chain's CDR3 is CASSLTIEAEAFF. The DNA of the CDR3 is TGTGCCAGCAGCTTGACTATAGAGGCAGAAGCTTTCTTT. Looking up the rest from reference TRBV7-2 and TRBJ1-1 gives the full variable domain: GAGVSQSPSNKVTEKGKDVELRCDPISGHTALYWYRQSLGQGLEFLIYFQGNSAPDKSGLPSDRFSAERTGGSVSTLTIQRTQQEDSAVYLCASSLTIEAEAFFGQGTRLTVV.

This clonotype was seen many times. The chain combines TRBV12-3 or TRBV12-4 with TRBJ2-7; D gene ambiguous. The CDR3 extends over 14 amino acids. Trimming pared 4 bases from V and 5 bases from J, leaving 15 bases between. In nucleotides, the CDR3 is TGTGCCAGCAGTTATTCTGGTGTAAATGACGAGCAGTACTTC. The encoded protein is CASSYSGVNDEQYF.

Ten or more counts support this clonotype. An end of the junction differs from the germline gene, which may be a read error. The gene calls are TRBV5-1 and TRBJ2-5; 7 bases fit TRBD1. The germline gives CDR1 SGHRS, CDR2 YFSETQ. The CDR3 runs to 13 residues. The CDR3, as DNA: TGTGCCAGCAGCCTAGGGACAGAAGAGACCCAGTACTTC. This encodes CASSLGTEETQYF. Looking up the rest from reference TRBV5-1 and TRBJ2-5 gives the full variable domain: KAGVTQTPRYLIKTRGQQVTLSCSPISGHRSVSWYQQTPGQGLQFLFEYFSETQRNKGNFPGRFSGRQFSNSRSEMNVSTLELGDSALYLCASSLGTEETQYFGPGTRLLVL.

The CDR3 reads CASSLGAAGQGGEQFF. The CDR3 DNA follows: TGTGCCAGCAGCTTAGGAGCGGCGGGGCAGGGTGGTGAGCAGTTCTTC. J is TRBJ2-1 and V is TRBV11-1, with a possible D match to TRBD2 (6 bases). V was clipped by 1 base and J by 9 bases, with 19 bases between them. Germline loops: CDR1 SGHAT, CDR2 FQDESV (reference sequence). The CDR3 loop spans 16 amino acids.

This clonotype has a count of ten or more. The chain recombines TRBV15 with TRBJ2-5; D is undetermined. The CDR3 spans 16 residues. V was clipped by 0 bases and J by 2 bases, with 13 bases between them. Germline CDR1 is LNHNV and CDR2 is YYDKDF (reference sequence). CDR3 region: CATSRDPAPSQETQYF. The CDR3 DNA reads as TGTGCCACCAGCAGAGATCCCGCTCCGTCTCAAGAGACCCAGTACTTC.

This clonotype occurred many times. The rearrangement joins TRBV10-1 to TRBJ2-7; D gene unclear. Trimming removed 0 bases at V and 0 bases at J, with 3 bases between. Germline CDR1 and CDR2: WNHNN and SYGVQD (reference sequence). This CDR3 has 13 residues. The DNA of the CDR3 is TGCGCCAGCAGTGAGTCTATCTCCTACGAGCAGTACTTC. Translated, it gives CASSESISYEQYF.

The gene calls are TRBV2 and TRBJ2-5; D call uncertain. CDR3 length equals 13 residues. Trimming removed 1 base from V and 4 bases from J, with 7 bases in between. Germline V gene data show CDR1 as SNHLY and CDR2 as FYNNEI. CDR3 sequence (DNA): TGTGCCAGCAGTGAAGGGACCCCAGAGACCCAGTACTTC. Amino acids: CASSEGTPETQYF.

This clonotype came up many times. V and J are TRBV6-2 or TRBV6-3 and TRBJ2-7; TRBD2 agrees at 11 bases. CDR1 and CDR2 from the germline V gene are MNHEY and SVGEGT. The CDR3 loop spans 15 amino acids. The junction had 5 bases not matched to a gene; V was cut back by 4 bases and J by 3 bases. The CDR3 protein is CASSFGTSGYYEQYF. CDR3 DNA sequence: TGTGCCAGCAGTTTCGGGACTAGCGGCTACTACGAGCAGTACTTC.

In the case of this clonotype: A read error may be the cause here, since a much bigger clone is one base away. The J gene is TRBJ2-7, the V gene TRBV28; 9 bases match TRBD1. The junction had 2 bases not matched to a gene; V was cut back by 0 bases and J by 5 bases. The CDR3 totals 14 residues. CDR1 is MDHEN, CDR2 SYDVKM, per germline. In nucleotides, the CDR3 is TGTGCCAGCAGTTTATGGGACAGGGGCCACGAGCAGTACTTC. Protein: CASSLWDRGHEQYF.

CDR3 sequence: CASSPWTGWNYGYTF. DNA for the CDR3: TGCGCCAGCAGCCCATGGACAGGGTGGAACTATGGCTACACCTTC. The chain links TRBV4-1 to TRBJ1-2; TRBD1 matches at 8 bases. CDR3 size: 15 residues. Trimming removed 4 bases from V and 2 bases from J; junction bases left unmatched: 6. CDR1 and CDR2 (germline): MGHRA, YSYEKL.

The chain employs TRBV19 and TRBJ1-6, with unresolved D. V was clipped by 2 bases and J by 0 bases, with 11 bases between them. Germline CDR1 and CDR2: LNHDA and SQIVND (reference sequence). The CDR3 is 17 residues long. CDR3 coding DNA: TGTGCCAGTAGTATATCGGCGGGGAGCTCCTATAATTCACCCCTCCACTTT. This sequence encodes CASSISAGSSYNSPLHF. The variable domain in full, with the rest retrieved from reference TRBV19 and TRBJ1-6, is DGGITQSPKYLFRKEGQNVTLSCEQNLNHDAMYWYRQDPGQGLRLIYYSQIVNDFQKGDIAEGYSVSREKKESFPLTVTSAQKNPTAFYLCASSISAGSSYNSPLHFGNGTRLTVT.

This clonotype occurred many times. The J gene is TRBJ2-5, the V gene TRBV28; possible D gene TRBD1, 6 bases. V was pared by 6 bases and J by 2 bases, with 19 bases between. The CDR3 consists of 16 residues. The V gene's germline CDR1 is MDHEN and CDR2 SYDVKM. The CDR3 DNA sequence: TGTGCCAGCAGCACCACACGCAGGGGATTACAAGAGACCCAGTACTTC. Protein: CASSTTRRGLQETQYF.

This clonotype came up many times. V usage is TRBV4-1 and J usage is TRBJ2-5; TRBD2 agrees at 8 bases. This CDR3 is built from 16 residues. The V gene end was trimmed by 3 bases and the J gene end by 2 bases; junction bases not matched to a gene: 8. Germline lookup yields CDR1 MGHRA and CDR2 YSYEKL. The CDR3 loop reads CASSHGLAATQETQYF. The DNA of the CDR3 is TGCGCCAGCAGCCACGGACTAGCAGCAACTCAAGAGACCCAGTACTTC.

This clonotype was observed many times. The chain couples TRBV7-9 to TRBJ2-7, with 8 bases that match TRBD1. The trim removed 1 base at V and 3 bases at J, leaving 2 bases unmatched. The CDR3 extends over 14 amino acids. Germline V gene sequence: CDR1 SEHNR, CDR2 FQNEAQ (reference sequence). The CDR3, as DNA: TGTGCCAGCAGCTTAGGGACAGGGCACTACGAGCAGTACTTC. Its protein product is CASSLGTGHYEQYF.

In this sample, this clonotype turned up many times. This sequence joins TRBV7-2 and TRBJ2-7; the D gene is possibly TRBD1 (7 bases). The germline V gene encodes CDR1 SGHTA and CDR2 FQGNSA. The germline V and J ends were trimmed by 6 bases and 7 bases, with 19 bases remaining between them. CDR3 length: 14 residues. CDR3 in DNA: TGTGCCAGCAGGCGGGACCAGGGGGAACCGGAGCAGTACTTC. This sequence encodes CASRRDQGEPEQYF.

The J gene is TRBJ2-6, the V gene TRBV11-2, with TRBD1 matching 10 bases. J lost 8 bases, V lost 5 bases, and 6 bases had no gene match. This CDR3 comprises 15 residues. The germline V gene has CDR1 SGHAT and CDR2 FQNNGV. CDR3 in DNA: TGTGCCAGCAGCCACAAGGGACAGGGGACCAACGTCCTGACTTTC. Translation gives CASSHKGQGTNVLTF.

This clonotype was observed at least ten times. The chain couples TRBV28 to TRBJ2-7; possible D gene TRBD1, 5 bases. The CDR3 is made up of 15 amino acids. From germline, CDR1 is MDHEN and CDR2 SYDVKM. V was clipped by 2 bases and J by 2 bases, with 13 bases between them. The CDR3 protein is CASSLPPTVTYEQYF. CDR3 sequence (DNA): TGTGCCAGCAGTTTACCTCCGACAGTCACCTACGAGCAGTACTTC.

This clonotype was seen at least ten times. The J gene is TRBJ2-2, the V gene TRBV20-1, with TRBD2 matching 8 bases. V lost 7 bases and J lost 3; bases outside the gene matches: 4. There are 13 residues in the CDR3. Germline lookup yields CDR1 DFQATT and CDR2 SNEGSKA (reference sequence). The CDR3 region is CSGKAGDTGELFF. For the CDR3, the DNA is TGCAGTGGGAAAGCGGGAGACACCGGGGAGCTGTTTTTT.

This clonotype appeared many times. The chain combines TRBV28 with TRBJ1-5; maybe TRBD1 (6 bases). The CDR3 length is 15 residues. Germline V gene lookup returns CDR1 MDHEN and CDR2 SYDVKM. V was shortened by 6 bases and J by 8 bases, with 20 bases between the two germline ends. CDR3 loop: CASRSNRANGEPQHF. CDR3 DNA sequence: TGTGCCAGCAGGTCAAACAGGGCGAACGGCGAGCCCCAGCATTTT.